Shown below are 9 T cell receptor beta chains from a single sample sequenced in a study of blood T cells in healthy people across ages (dated by TCRdb to about 2015). Preparation of the library involved 5' RACE. The sequencer was an Illumina HiSeq 2500. A second PCR of about 6 to 11 cycles was run with a J-beta primer mix and a sample-barcoded 5' primer. TCRdb applied fastp at Q25 and MiXCR to the public reads, then kept only in-frame beta chains. Every CDR3 protein is listed once, alongside the most common genes and DNA of its rows. For this sample there are some 900,000 distinct CDR3 sequences; about 48% appear just once. The top ten clones comprise around 15% of the sample. The sequenced sample consisted of blood. The receptors were sampled from a young man in good health.

The genes are TRBV12-3 or TRBV12-4 and TRBJ1-1; D unclear. The V gene lost 2 bases and the J gene lost 6 bases, with 7 bases spanning the gap. This CDR3 has 12 residues. The CDR3 loop reads CASSLTAAEAFF. The CDR3 nucleotides read TGTGCCAGCAGTTTAACGGCGGCTGAAGCTTTCTTT.

This clonotype was seen a few times. The rearrangement links TRBV20-1 to TRBJ2-1, with D possibly being TRBD1 (5 bases). Germline loops: CDR1 DFQATT, CDR2 SNEGSKA (reference sequence). The ends were cut back, 2 bases at V and 9 bases at J, with 11 bases in the middle. The CDR3 length is 12 residues. The chain's CDR3 is CSARQGIGEQFF. The CDR3 coding sequence is TGCAGTGCTAGACAGGGTATAGGTGAGCAGTTCTTC.

This chain joins TRBV7-9 and TRBJ1-6; TRBD1 might be the D (5 bases). CDR1 is SEHNR and CDR2 is FQNEAQ in the germline V gene (reference sequence). The CDR3 spans 16 residues. Deletions cut 7 bases from V and 7 bases from J, with 20 bases between. Here the CDR3 DNA reads TGTGCCAGCATTTCGTTGGGGGAAAAAGGGAATTCACCCCTCCACTTT. Its protein product is CASISLGEKGNSPLHF.

The CDR3 reads CASSQYLGDRSTDTQYF. The CDR3 DNA is TGCGCCAGCAGCCAATACCTGGGGGACAGGTCCACAGATACGCAGTATTTT. This rearrangement joins TRBV4-1 to TRBJ2-3; TRBD1 matches 8 bases. After removal of 2 bases from V and 2 bases from J, the junction contained 9 bases not matched to a gene. The CDR3 loop spans 17 amino acids. The V gene's germline CDR1 is MGHRA and CDR2 YSYEKL.

V is TRBV12-3 or TRBV12-4 and J is TRBJ2-3; 7 positions match TRBD1. The CDR3 is 16 amino acids. V shed 6 bases and J 5 bases; nucleotides not matched to a gene: 14. The CDR3 protein is CASRVPRTGDQDTQYF. CDR3 bases: TGTGCCAGCAGAGTACCCAGGACAGGCGATCAAGATACGCAGTATTTT.

Many counts were recorded for this clonotype. The V and J genes are TRBV5-6 and TRBJ1-5; D may be TRBD1 (5 bases). The V and J ends lost 3 bases and 7 bases respectively, with 23 bases between them. The CDR3 is 17 residues long. Germline CDR1 SGHDT, CDR2 YYEEEE. Here the CDR3 reads CASSSMRGTQGPQPQHF. As DNA, the CDR3 is TGTGCCAGCAGCTCGATGCGGGGGACTCAGGGCCCCCAGCCCCAGCATTTT.

DNA of the CDR3: TGTGCCAGCAGCGCGACGGGGCAGAACTATGGCTACACCTTC. Translating it yields CASSATGQNYGYTF. This sequence joins TRBV13 and TRBJ1-2, with D maybe TRBD1 (5 bases). There are 14 residues in the CDR3. CDR1 PRHDT and CDR2 FYEKMQ come from the germline V gene (reference sequence). The V and J ends lost 5 bases and 2 bases respectively, with 12 bases between them.

The chain recombines TRBV6-5 with TRBJ1-1; no firm D call. In germline, CDR1 is MNHEY, CDR2 SVGAGI. The CDR3 totals 13 residues. The V and J ends lost 0 bases and 3 bases respectively, with 5 bases between them. The CDR3 coding sequence is TGTGCCAGCAGTTACTCCGGTTACACTGAAGCTTTCTTT. It codes for CASSYSGYTEAFF.

V gene TRBV4-1 combines with J gene TRBJ2-3, with TRBD2 matching 9 bases. This CDR3 region has 15 residues. Germline trimming cut 7 bases from V and 2 bases from J; bases unmatched to any gene: 7. Germline CDR1 and CDR2: MGHRA and YSYEKL. The CDR3 nucleotides read TGCGCCAGCAAAAAAGCGGGGGGCAACACAGATACGCAGTATTTT. It encodes CASKKAGGNTDTQYF.